This T cell receptor beta chain stems from a study of post-analysis software for immune sequencing data. General observations from the study: Five or six TRBV segments, TRBV5-6, TRBV5-1 and TRBV20-1 among them, were found more frequent in patients than controls. The authors found that F measure strongly co-clustered same-batch samples.

CDR1 SGHVS and CDR2 FNYEAQ come from the germline V gene. The CDR3 spans 15 residues. Trimming stripped 6 bases from V and 5 bases from J, with 16 bases between. cDNA libraries of TCR beta carried unique molecular identifiers. TCRdb reprocessed the PCR reads via MiXCR and lists one record per CDR3 protein. Of some 260,000 distinct CDR3 sequences listed, 36% are singletons. This clonotype was seen repeatedly, ten times or more. Antigen: not known. V usage is TRBV7-6 and J usage is TRBJ1-4, with D unresolved. The sample consisted of blood. The TCR was taken from a girl aged 5-17 years with multiple sclerosis. In DNA form, the CDR3 reads TGTGCCAGCAGTAATGCCGCAGCGCTAAATGAAAAACTGTTTTTT. Residues: CASSNAAALNEKLFF.